One and the same sample provided the 32 T cell receptor beta chains below, sequenced in a study of cytomegalovirus exposure and HLA in healthy donors. PCR employed 60 Vbeta and 13 Jbeta primers. The protocol was immunoSEQ multiplex PCR, while the TCRdb copy is restricted to in-frame clones and leaves out a portion. The repertoire holds 250,000 to 350,000 clones, with 72% as singletons. The source material was PBMCs. These TCRs come from a female donor in good health and CMV-seronegative.

The V gene is TRBV5-5, the J gene TRBJ2-1; 8 positions match TRBD2. V trimming: 6 bases; J trimming: 9 bases; junction bases outside the gene matches: 11. This CDR3 has 14 residues. Germline CDR1 and CDR2: SGHKS and YYEKEE (reference sequence). For the CDR3, the DNA is TGTGCCAGCACCTTTCCGGGAGGGCCGGCTGAGCAGTTCTTC. Translated, it gives CASTFPGGPAEQFF.

This clone has a handful of counts. V and J are TRBV9 and TRBJ1-2; D remains ambiguous. Trimming took off 1 base at V and 5 bases at J, with 18 bases between the two ends. The CDR3 spans 16 residues. The germline gives CDR1 SGDLS, CDR2 YYNGEE. CDR3 amino acids: CASSVSGPAGVYGYTF. The CDR3, as DNA: TGTGCCAGCAGCGTATCAGGCCCCGCCGGCGTTTATGGCTACACCTTC.

The V gene is TRBV5-8, the J gene TRBJ1-5, with 10 nucleotides matching TRBD1. The V segment lost 4 bases and the J segment 5 bases; nucleotides outside the gene matches: 9. Germline assignment: CDR1 SGHTS and CDR2 YDEGEE. The CDR3 spans 16 residues. This CDR3 reads CASSQRQGAQDQPQHF. The CDR3 bases are TGTGCCAGCAGCCAGAGACAGGGGGCGCAGGATCAGCCCCAGCATTTT.

The chain uses TRBV7-9 and TRBJ2-7, with D maybe TRBD2 (5 bases). V shed 0 bases and J shed 4 bases, with 10 bases lying between them. CDR3 length: 14 amino acids. Germline CDR1 is SEHNR and CDR2 is FQNEAQ (reference sequence). CDR3 sequence (DNA): TGTGCCAGCAGCTTAGCGGGAGTGTTGTACGAGCAGTACTTC. Protein product: CASSLAGVLYEQYF. The full variable domain, completed using reference TRBV7-9 and TRBJ2-7, is DTGVSQNPRHKITKRGQNVTFRCDPISEHNRLYWYRQTLGQGPEFLTYFQNEAQLEKSRLLSDRFSAERPKGSFSTLEIQRTEQGDSAMYLCASSLAGVLYEQYFGPGTRLTVT.

A few counts support this clone. The rearrangement links TRBV5-1 to TRBJ2-6; 8 bases agree with TRBD1. Germline CDR1 SGHRS, CDR2 YFSETQ. Unmatched junction bases numbered 9, after V lost 7 bases and J lost 0 bases. The CDR3 covers 17 residues. The CDR3 is CASGWRTGHSGANVLTF. Written as DNA, the CDR3 is TGCGCCAGCGGTTGGAGGACAGGGCACTCTGGGGCCAACGTCCTGACTTTC.

This clone was found a few times. The chain joins TRBV19 to TRBJ2-7, with D perhaps TRBD1 (6 bases). The V and J ends lost 2 bases and 4 bases respectively, with 12 bases between them. This CDR3 contains 14 residues. Germline loops: CDR1 LNHDA, CDR2 SQIVND (reference sequence). The chain's CDR3 is CASSITTGFYEQYF. The CDR3 coding sequence is TGTGCCAGTAGTATAACCACAGGGTTTTACGAGCAGTACTTC.

J is TRBJ2-7 and V is TRBV30; 8 nucleotides align to TRBD1. CDR3 size: 14 residues. Germline V gives CDR1 GTSNPN, CDR2 SVGIG (reference sequence). V trimming: 0 bases; J trimming: 7 bases; junction bases outside the gene matches: 8. The CDR3, as DNA: TGTGCCTGGAGTGTAGGGCAGGGGGCGTTTGAGCAGTACTTC. This encodes CAWSVGQGAFEQYF. Full variable domain (remainder filled in from reference TRBV30 and TRBJ2-7): SQTIHQWPATLVQPVGSPLSLECTVEGTSNPNLYWYRQAAGRGLQLLFYSVGIGQISSEVPQNLSASRPQDRQFILSSKKLLLSDSGFYLCAWSVGQGAFEQYFGPGTRLTVT.

The chain has TRBV4-1 and TRBJ2-7, with D perhaps TRBD2 (6 bases). The CDR3 is made up of 16 amino acids. Germline V gives CDR1 MGHRA, CDR2 YSYEKL. V lost 2 bases to trimming and J lost 3 bases, with 17 bases between them. The CDR3 sequence is CASSQTGGLELYEQYF. CDR3 bases: TGCGCCAGCAGCCAAACCGGGGGACTGGAACTCTACGAGCAGTACTTC.

The chain joins TRBV27 to TRBJ2-1; 13 bases agree with TRBD2. Germline V lookup: CDR1 MNHEY, CDR2 SMNVEV (reference sequence). CDR3 size: 17 residues. J was trimmed by 3 bases and V by 5 bases; bases with no gene match: 7. CDR3 sequence: CASSTPTSGGFYNEQFF. CDR3 bases: TGTGCCAGCAGTACCCCGACTAGCGGGGGGTTCTACAATGAGCAGTTCTTC.

Comment on this clone: Other DNA sequences of this sample code for an identical CDR3. The rearrangement links TRBV5-1 to TRBJ1-3, with 8 bases fitting TRBD1. This CDR3 spans 18 amino acids. Germline V gives CDR1 SGHRS, CDR2 YFSETQ. The trim removed 3 bases at V and 0 bases at J, leaving 11 bases unmatched. In DNA, the CDR3 is TGCGCCAGCAGCTCAGGTGGGACAGGCCTAAGCTCTGGAAACACCATATATTTT. Translated, it gives CASSSGGTGLSSGNTIYF.

This clone appeared a single time. The chain combines TRBV5-1 with TRBJ1-2, with TRBD1 identical over 8 bases. Germline lookup yields CDR1 SGHRS and CDR2 YFSETQ. The length of the CDR3 is 14 residues. The trim removed 5 bases at V and 6 bases at J, leaving 9 bases unmatched. This CDR3 is CASSYGQGVNGYTF. The CDR3 DNA sequence: TGCGCCAGCAGTTACGGACAGGGAGTGAATGGCTACACCTTC.

Written as DNA, the CDR3 is TGTGCCAGCAGTCCCCGGACAGGGGCGAACACTGAAGCTTTCTTT. Protein: CASSPRTGANTEAFF. The rearrangement links TRBV6-5 to TRBJ1-1, with 9 bases identical to TRBD1. Per germline, CDR1 MNHEY and CDR2 SVGAGI. The CDR3 has 15 amino acids. V shed 5 bases, J shed 1 base, and the junction held 5 bases outside the gene matches.

The CDR3: CASSLDTSGGYGYTF. CDR3 DNA sequence: TGCGCCAGCAGCTTGGACACCTCAGGTGGCTATGGCTACACCTTC. V gene TRBV5-1 combines with J gene TRBJ1-2; D is unclear. The V end was cut by 0 bases, the J end by 4 bases, with 13 bases between. The CDR3 runs to 15 residues. From germline, CDR1 is SGHRS and CDR2 YFSETQ.

The CDR3 is CASSLVRYEQYF. Written as DNA, the CDR3 is TGTGCCAGCAGCTTAGTCCGCTACGAGCAGTACTTC. The V and J genes are TRBV7-2 and TRBJ2-7; D is uncertain. The CDR3 totals 12 residues. V lost 1 base and J 3 bases, leaving 4 bases between the germline ends. Germline CDR1 and CDR2: SGHTA and FQGNSA.

CDR3 amino acids: CAIGTFQETQYF. DNA of the CDR3: TGTGCCATCGGGACTTTCCAAGAGACCCAGTACTTC. The chain joins TRBV10-3 to TRBJ2-5; perhaps TRBD2 as D (6 bases). The CDR3 totals 12 residues. Germline V lookup: CDR1 ENHRY, CDR2 SYGVKD. The V end was cut by 8 bases, the J end by 1 base, with 8 bases between.

This clone was seen a few times. V and J are TRBV5-1 and TRBJ1-3; D uncertain. The CDR3 is made up of 14 amino acids. Trimming cost V 4 bases and J 6 bases, with 14 bases left between them. Germline values: CDR1 SGHRS, CDR2 YFSETQ. CDR3 region: CASSPNIGLNTIYF. The CDR3 DNA sequence: TGCGCCAGCAGCCCGAACATTGGCCTAAACACCATATATTTT.

V usage is TRBV14 and J usage is TRBJ2-7, with a tentative D call TRBD2 (6 bases). The V gene lost 4 bases and the J gene lost 3 bases, with 10 bases spanning the gap. This CDR3 contains 13 residues. CDR1 is SGHDN, CDR2 FVKESK, per germline. CDR3 sequence reads: CASSRDFYYEQYF. The CDR3 nucleotides read TGTGCCAGCAGCCGGGACTTTTACTACGAGCAGTACTTC. Full variable domain (missing parts from reference TRBV14 and TRBJ2-7): EAGVTQFPSHSVIEKGQTVTLRCDPISGHDNLYWYRRVMGKEIKFLLHFVKESKQDESGMPNNRFLAERTGGTYSTLKVQPAELEDSGVYFCASSRDFYYEQYFGPGTRLTVT.

The V gene is TRBV6-1, the J gene TRBJ1-4; 8 nucleotides match TRBD1. J was trimmed by 6 bases and V by 2 bases; bases with no gene match: 8. The CDR3 length is 16 residues. Germline V lookup: CDR1 MNHNS, CDR2 SASEGT. The chain's CDR3 is CASSESRVQGDEKLFF. The CDR3 DNA follows: TGTGCCAGCAGTGAATCAAGGGTACAGGGGGATGAAAAACTGTTTTTT.

The sample holds a few counts of this clone. V gene TRBV27 combines with J gene TRBJ2-1; 14 bases map to TRBD2. V trimming: 0 bases; J trimming: 0 bases; junction bases outside the gene matches: 10. The CDR3 sequence is 21 residues long. Germline lookup yields CDR1 MNHEY and CDR2 SMNVEV (reference sequence). The CDR3 spells CASSLSLTSGRAPSSYNEQFF. Written as DNA, the CDR3 is TGTGCCAGCAGTTTATCCCTGACTAGCGGGAGGGCCCCGAGCTCCTACAATGAGCAGTTCTTC.

The V call is TRBV27, the J call TRBJ2-7; D is perhaps TRBD2 (6 bases). Germline V gene sequence: CDR1 MNHEY, CDR2 SMNVEV (reference sequence). The CDR3 totals 12 residues. V was shortened by 3 bases and J by 6 bases, with 9 bases between the two germline ends. The CDR3 DNA reads TGTGCCAGCAGTTTTATGGGGGGCGAGCAGTACTTC. It specifies CASSFMGGEQYF.

This chain links TRBV6-1 with TRBJ2-7; TRBD1 agrees at 7 bases. V dropped 4 bases and J dropped 2; count of bases not matched to a gene: 2. This CDR3 has 13 residues. Germline CDR1 and CDR2: MNHNS and SASEGT. The CDR3 sequence is CASSGDRPYEQYF. The CDR3 nucleotides are TGTGCCAGCAGTGGGGACAGACCCTACGAGCAGTACTTC.

V and J are TRBV28 and TRBJ1-5; maybe TRBD1 (5 bases). Germline V gene data show CDR1 as MDHEN and CDR2 as SYDVKM. CDR3 length: 14 residues. The V end was cut by 6 bases, the J end by 6 bases, with 15 bases between. CDR3 region: CASSPRRAGQPQHF. The DNA for the CDR3 is TGTGCCAGCAGCCCCCGCAGGGCCGGTCAGCCCCAGCATTTT.

The chain recombines TRBV6-1 with TRBJ1-5; 12 nucleotides agree with TRBD1. This CDR3 spans 15 amino acids. The V segment lost 3 bases and the J segment 6 bases; nucleotides outside the gene matches: 3. The germline V gene encodes CDR1 MNHNS and CDR2 SASEGT. The DNA for the CDR3 is TGTGCCAGCAGTGAGGGGACAGGGGGCATTCAGCCCCAGCATTTT. Translation: CASSEGTGGIQPQHF.

The chain joins TRBV7-3 to TRBJ1-2; 7 bases match TRBD1. Germline V gene sequence: CDR1 SGHTA, CDR2 FQGTGA. The CDR3 covers 12 residues. Losses at the gene ends were 8 bases for V and 8 bases for J; bases not matched to a gene: 8. The CDR3 coding sequence is TGTGCCAGCGGTGAGGGGGCGAGGGGCTACACCTTC. It specifies CASGEGARGYTF.

This clone showed up just once. V usage is TRBV6-1 and J usage is TRBJ2-7, with 10 positions matching TRBD2. CDR3 length: 14 residues. Germline trimming cut 7 bases from V and 7 bases from J; bases unmatched to any gene: 10. CDR1 is MNHNS and CDR2 is SASEGT in the germline V gene. In nucleotides, the CDR3 is TGTGCCAGCAACGCCGGGACTAGCGACAGGGAGCAGTACTTC. It is translated as CASNAGTSDREQYF.

This clone was counted between two and nine times. V is TRBV27 and J is TRBJ2-7; 13 bases are a match to TRBD2. This CDR3 region has 16 residues. V trimming: 1 base; J trimming: 5 bases; junction bases outside the gene matches: 5. The germline V gene has CDR1 MNHEY and CDR2 SMNVEV (reference sequence). The CDR3 DNA reads TGTGCCAGCAGTTTATTGGGGACTAGCGGGATCGACGAGCAGTACTTC. Translated, it gives CASSLLGTSGIDEQYF.

V is TRBV2 and J is TRBJ1-2, with 9 bases lining up with TRBD1. J gave up 10 bases and V 5 bases, and 8 bases lay outside the gene matches. The CDR3 length is 13 residues. Germline lookup yields CDR1 SNHLY and CDR2 FYNNEI. This CDR3 is CASSSGTGMVYTF. The CDR3 DNA is TGTGCCAGCAGTTCCGGGACAGGGATGGTCTACACCTTC.

This clone was observed a few times. The chain links TRBV5-1 to TRBJ2-7; 7 bases are shared with TRBD1. V dropped 0 bases and J dropped 4; count of bases not matched to a gene: 10. Germline CDR1 SGHRS, CDR2 YFSETQ. This CDR3 is 16 amino acids long. The CDR3 region is CASSLAAGTAQYEQYF. DNA of the CDR3: TGCGCCAGCAGCTTGGCCGCCGGGACAGCACAGTACGAGCAGTACTTC.

This clone occurred a few times. This rearrangement joins TRBV11-2 to TRBJ1-1; 10 bases agree with TRBD1. V was clipped by 4 bases and J by 4 bases; unmatched bases: 9. The CDR3 length is 16 residues. Germline V lookup: CDR1 SGHAT, CDR2 FQNNGV. The CDR3 DNA follows: TGTGCCAGCAGCTCTATAAGGACAGGGGGAGGCACTGAAGCTTTCTTT. Amino acid sequence: CASSSIRTGGGTEAFF.

This clone was counted between two and nine times. The rearrangement uses TRBV4-2 and TRBJ1-1, with D tentatively TRBD1 (5 bases). Deletions cut 2 bases from V and 5 bases from J, with 21 bases between. The CDR3 is 17 residues long. The V gene's germline CDR1 is LGHNA and CDR2 YNFKEQ. As DNA, the CDR3 is TGTGCCAGCAGCCAAATTGCGGGGGGTAACAAGGGGACTGAAGCTTTCTTT. Residues: CASSQIAGGNKGTEAFF.

This chain joins TRBV19 and TRBJ2-3, with TRBD2 matching 8 bases. Germline CDR1 reads LNHDA; CDR2 reads SQIVND (reference sequence). V lost 7 bases, J lost 4 bases, and 7 bases stayed unmatched. The CDR3 runs 14 residues. The CDR3 loop reads CASKGTSFADTQYF. The CDR3 region has the DNA TGTGCCAGTAAAGGGACTAGTTTCGCAGATACGCAGTATTTT.

The rearrangement links TRBV25-1 to TRBJ1-1; TRBD1 matches 8 bases. J lost 4 bases, V lost 3 bases, and 10 bases had no gene match. The CDR3 loop spans 16 amino acids. CDR1 and CDR2 from the germline V gene are MGHDK and SYGVNS. CDR3 protein: CASSDRLDRGGTEAFF. In nucleotides, the CDR3 is TGTGCCAGCAGTGATCGCCTCGACAGGGGAGGCACTGAAGCTTTCTTT.